This is a list of T cell receptor beta chains from one sample in a study of control samples from healthy donors and cancer patients. Produced via immunoSEQ multiplex PCR; TCRdb's table is partial and in-frame only. In the table there are about 30,000 clones, 91% of which are singletons. Sequenced material: PBMCs. These receptors originate from a man in his forties or fifties with lung cancer. The CDR3 runs from the conserved cysteine through the conserved F or W. D genes are given only for firm matches. Rows may omit the clone size; those that give it use once, few, many or a size class.

V: TRBV5-6
size: NA
J: TRBJ1-3
D: TRBD1
DNA: TGTGCCAGCAGCCCGGACAGGTCTCGTGGAAACACCATATATTTT
CDR3: CASSPDRSRGNTIYF

V: TRBV7-6
size: NA
J: TRBJ1-5
D: NA
DNA: TGTGCCAGCAGCTTAAATGGGGGGAACAATCAGCCCCAGCATTTT
CDR3: CASSLNGGNNQPQHF

V: TRBV7-3
size: NA
J: TRBJ2-1
D: TRBD2
DNA: TGTGCCAGCAGCAAGATAGCGGGGGGGGCCAATGAGCAGTTCTTC
CDR3: CASSKIAGGANEQFF

V: TRBV19
size: NA
J: TRBJ1-4
D: NA
DNA: TGTGCCAGTAGTATAGGGGATGCAACTAATGAAAAACTGTTTTTT
CDR3: CASSIGDATNEKLFF

V: TRBV28
size: NA
J: TRBJ2-1
D: NA
DNA: TGTGCCAGCAACTTGGGTAGGGAAAATGAGCAGTTCTTC
CDR3: CASNLGRENEQFF

V: TRBV3-1/TRBV3-2
size: NA
J: TRBJ1-2
D: NA
DNA: TGTGCCAGCAGCCCGTTAGTTCGTCTGCGGGGCTACACCTTC
CDR3: CASSPLVRLRGYTF

V: TRBV2
size: once
J: TRBJ2-3
D: NA
DNA: TGTGCCAGCAGGGCAGGGGTAGATACGCAGTATTTT
CDR3: CASRAGVDTQYF

V: TRBV5-6
size: NA
J: TRBJ2-3
D: NA
DNA: TGTGCCAGCAGCTTGGAGGGCAGTCTGGGTACAGATACGCAGTATTTT
CDR3: CASSLEGSLGTDTQYF

V: TRBV9
size: NA
J: TRBJ2-2
D: NA
DNA: TGTGCCAGCAGCGTAAGCAGGGTCCGCACCGGGGAGCTGTTTTTT
CDR3: CASSVSRVRTGELFF

V: TRBV25-1
size: NA
J: TRBJ1-1
D: NA
DNA: TGTGCCAGCAGTAAGGGGGGGTCCACTGAAGCTTTCTTT
CDR3: CASSKGGSTEAFF

V: TRBV27
size: NA
J: TRBJ1-2
D: NA
DNA: TGTGCCAGCAGTGCTGGGTCACACTATGGCTACACCTTC
CDR3: CASSAGSHYGYTF

V: TRBV7-2
size: NA
J: TRBJ2-1
D: NA
DNA: TGTGCCAGCAGCTTAGGGGCAGCGAACTCCTACAATGAGCAGTTCTTC
CDR3: CASSLGAANSYNEQFF

V: TRBV2
size: few
J: TRBJ1-2
D: NA
DNA: TGTGCCAGCAGTACTGACATCAACTATGGCTACACCTTC
CDR3: CASSTDINYGYTF

V: TRBV11-2
size: once
J: TRBJ2-2
D: TRBD2
DNA: TGTGCCAGCAGCTTCACTAGCGGGGCAGTCGGGGAGCTGTTTTTT
CDR3: CASSFTSGAVGELFF

V: TRBV27
size: NA
J: TRBJ2-7
D: NA
DNA: TGTGCCAGCAGTTCCCATAGGGACGAGCAGTACTTC
CDR3: CASSSHRDEQYF

V: TRBV7-8
size: NA
J: TRBJ1-1
D: TRBD1
DNA: TGTGCCAGCAGCTTAGAGGATGGGCACAGGGGTGGAAGCACTGAAGCTTTCTTT
CDR3: CASSLEDGHRGGSTEAFF

V: TRBV27
size: large
J: TRBJ2-1
D: NA
DNA: TGTGCCAGCACCCGGGAGCAGGGAGGCAATGAGCAGTTCTTC
CDR3: CASTREQGGNEQFF

V: TRBV19
size: NA
J: TRBJ2-4
D: NA
DNA: TGTGCCAGTATCCGGGTAGCCAAAAACATTCAGTACTTC
CDR3: CASIRVAKNIQYF

V: TRBV7-9
size: NA
J: TRBJ1-2
D: TRBD1
DNA: TGTGCCAGCAGCTTAGAGAGAACAGGGGCTGGCTACACCTTC
CDR3: CASSLERTGAGYTF

V: TRBV29-1
size: NA
J: TRBJ2-4
D: TRBD1
DNA: TGCAGCGTTCGACAGGGGGCCGAAAACATTCAGTACTTC
CDR3: CSVRQGAENIQYF

V: TRBV7-2
size: NA
J: TRBJ2-3
D: TRBD2
DNA: TGTGCCAGCAGCTTAGCACAGCGGGGGGAAGATACGCAGTATTTT
CDR3: CASSLAQRGEDTQYF

V: TRBV29-1
size: NA
J: TRBJ1-1
D: NA
DNA: TGCAGCGCTGATACAGGGTTGAACACTGAAGCTTTCTTT
CDR3: CSADTGLNTEAFF

V: TRBV24-1
size: NA
J: TRBJ2-1
D: NA
DNA: TGTGCCACCAGTGCGGACAGTTCGAATGAGCAGTTCTTC
CDR3: CATSADSSNEQFF

V: TRBV7-9
size: once
J: TRBJ1-1
D: TRBD1
DNA: TGTGCCAGCAGCTTAGCGGCAGGGGGCTACACTGAAGCTTTCTTT
CDR3: CASSLAAGGYTEAFF

V: TRBV12-5
size: NA
J: TRBJ1-4
D: NA
DNA: TGTGCTAGTGGTCTAGCTCTCTACAGGCCGCGGGCGACTAATGAAAAACTGTTTTTT
CDR3: CASGLALYRPRATNEKLFF

V: TRBV7-2
size: NA
J: TRBJ1-5
D: TRBD1
DNA: TGTGCCAGCAGCCCCGGGACAGGGATTCAGCCCCAGCATTTT
CDR3: CASSPGTGIQPQHF

V: TRBV19
size: NA
J: TRBJ1-5
D: NA
DNA: TGTGCCAGTGGTAGGTGGGGACAGCCCCAGCATTTT
CDR3: CASGRWGQPQHF

V: TRBV11-3
size: NA
J: TRBJ2-3
D: TRBD1
DNA: TGTGCCAGCAGCCCGCGACAGGGAACAGATACGCAGTATTTT
CDR3: CASSPRQGTDTQYF

V: TRBV7-2
size: NA
J: TRBJ2-1
D: TRBD2
DNA: TGTGCCAGCAGCTTAACTAGCGGGGGTTACAATGAGCAGTTCTTC
CDR3: CASSLTSGGYNEQFF

V: TRBV30
size: NA
J: TRBJ1-5
D: NA
DNA: TGTGCCTGGAGGATGCAGGGGAGCAATCAGCCCCAGCATTTT
CDR3: CAWRMQGSNQPQHF

V: TRBV30
size: NA
J: TRBJ1-2
D: NA
DNA: TGTGCCTGGAGCCAGACTTACAACTATGGCTACACCTTC
CDR3: CAWSQTYNYGYTF

V: TRBV7-2
size: NA
J: TRBJ2-3
D: NA
DNA: TGTGCCAGCAGCTTAGCTATAGATACGCAGTATTTT
CDR3: CASSLAIDTQYF

V: TRBV29-1
size: NA
J: TRBJ1-2
D: NA
DNA: TGCAGCGTTGATGATAACTATGGCTACACCTTC
CDR3: CSVDDNYGYTF

V: TRBV2
size: NA
J: TRBJ1-5
D: NA
DNA: TGTGCCAGCAGTGAAGGGTTGGGAGGGTTAGCGCCCCAGCATTTT
CDR3: CASSEGLGGLAPQHF

V: TRBV29-1
size: NA
J: TRBJ1-1
D: NA
DNA: TGCAGCGCCGAAGAGGAGATGAACACTGAAGCTTTCTTT
CDR3: CSAEEEMNTEAFF

V: TRBV7-3
size: NA
J: TRBJ2-2
D: NA
DNA: TGTGCCAGCAGCTCGTGGGGACCCGGGGAGCTGTTTTTT
CDR3: CASSSWGPGELFF

V: TRBV7-2
size: NA
J: TRBJ2-1
D: TRBD2
DNA: TGTGCCAGCAGCTTAAGTGGGGGGGAGGCCTACAATGAGCAGTTCTTC
CDR3: CASSLSGGEAYNEQFF

V: TRBV27
size: NA
J: TRBJ2-5
D: NA
DNA: TGTGCCAGCAGTTTCTTAAAAGAGACCCAGTACTTC
CDR3: CASSFLKETQYF

V: TRBV27
size: NA
J: TRBJ1-6
D: NA
DNA: TGTGCCAGCAGTCAAGAGGCAGTCTATAATTCACCCCTCCACTTT
CDR3: CASSQEAVYNSPLHF

V: TRBV11-2
size: NA
J: TRBJ1-4
D: NA
DNA: TGTGCCAGCAGCTCCCGGGACATTAAAGAAAAACTGTTTTTT
CDR3: CASSSRDIKEKLFF

V: TRBV7-2
size: NA
J: TRBJ2-7
D: TRBD1
DNA: TGTGCCAGCAGCTTTGCCGGGACAGGGGGCGGCGAGCAGTACTTC
CDR3: CASSFAGTGGGEQYF

V: TRBV19
size: NA
J: TRBJ2-7
D: NA
DNA: TGTGCCACCACGGAAAGGACCCACACCTACGAGCAGTACTTC
CDR3: CATTERTHTYEQYF

V: TRBV6-6
size: NA
J: TRBJ2-3
D: TRBD1
DNA: TGTGCCAGCAGTTACGAGCAGGGGGGCACAGATACGCAGTATTTT
CDR3: CASSYEQGGTDTQYF

V: TRBV19
size: NA
J: TRBJ2-5
D: NA
DNA: TGTGCCAGTAGTATAGGTCGCGGAACCCTCCAAGAGACCCAGTACTTC
CDR3: CASSIGRGTLQETQYF